The present T cell receptor beta chain was sequenced within a study of blood T cells in healthy people across ages. The study's findings and limits: In older individuals, TCR beta diversity per million T cells was lower, falling roughly linearly with age. The study found more naive CD4+ cells and higher diversity in long-lived than aged donors.

A word on this clonotype: Its cognate antigen is unknown.

Through a sample-barcoded 5' primer and a J-beta primer mix, a second PCR was run for about 6 to 12 cycles. Tagging of each cDNA molecule was performed by a template-switch adaptor with 12 random nucleotides. One entry per CDR3 protein results from TCRdb running MiXCR on the 5' RACE reads. This table holds 850,000 to 1,000,000 distinct CDR3 sequences, roughly 52% found once. This clonotype originated in a man aged 25 to 45 in good health. The sequenced sample was blood.

For the CDR3, the DNA is TGTGCCAGCTCACCATCCGGGACCGTAGCCTCCTACGAGCAGTACTTC. As protein: CASSPSGTVASYEQYF. The gene calls are TRBV18 and TRBJ2-7; D assignment may be TRBD1 or TRBD2 (5 bases each). CDR1 is KGHSH and CDR2 is LQKENI in the germline V gene. V was shortened by 2 bases and J by 0 bases, with 14 bases between the two germline ends. The CDR3 extends over 16 amino acids.